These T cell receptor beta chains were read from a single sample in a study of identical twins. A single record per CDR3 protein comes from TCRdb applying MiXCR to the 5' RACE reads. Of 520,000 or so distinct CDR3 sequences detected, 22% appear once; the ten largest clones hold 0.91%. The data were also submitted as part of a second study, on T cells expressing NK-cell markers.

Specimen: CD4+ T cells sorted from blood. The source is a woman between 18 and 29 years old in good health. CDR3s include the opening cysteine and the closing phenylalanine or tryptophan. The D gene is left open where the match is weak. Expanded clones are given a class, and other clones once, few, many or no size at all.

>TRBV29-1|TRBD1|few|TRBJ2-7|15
CSTILYRTGVPEQYF
TGCAGCACCATTCTGTATCGGACAGGGGTACCTGAGCAGTACTTC
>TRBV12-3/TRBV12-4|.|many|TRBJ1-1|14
CASSTRDGGTEAFF
TGTGCCAGCAGTACCAGGGACGGGGGGACTGAAGCTTTCTTT
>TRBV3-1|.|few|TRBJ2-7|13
CASSQVRRDEQYF
TGTGCCAGCAGCCAAGTCAGGCGGGACGAGCAGTACTTC
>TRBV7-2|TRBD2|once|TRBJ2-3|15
CASSLGAGGLDTQYF
TGTGCCAGCAGCTTAGGGGCGGGGGGGTTGGATACGCAGTATTTT
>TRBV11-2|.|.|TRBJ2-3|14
CASSLASSEDTQYF
TGTGCCAGCAGCTTAGCTAGCAGTGAAGATACGCAGTATTTT
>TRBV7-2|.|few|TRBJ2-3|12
CASSYGVDTQYF
TGTGCCAGCAGCTACGGGGTAGATACGCAGTATTTT
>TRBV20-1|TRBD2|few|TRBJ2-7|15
CSATETRGGSYEQYF
TGCAGTGCGACCGAAACGAGGGGCGGGAGTTACGAGCAGTACTTC
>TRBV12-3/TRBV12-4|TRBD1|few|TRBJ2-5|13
CASARGQGETQYF
TGTGCCAGCGCTCGTGGACAGGGGGAGACCCAGTACTTC
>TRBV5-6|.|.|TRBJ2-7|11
CASSFLYEQYF
TGTGCCAGCAGCTTTCTTTACGAGCAGTACTTC
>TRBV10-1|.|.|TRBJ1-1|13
CASTDRVSGEAFF
TGCGCCAGCACCGATAGGGTCTCAGGTGAAGCTTTCTTT
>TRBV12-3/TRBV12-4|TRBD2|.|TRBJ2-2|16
CASRGVRRESTGELFF
TGTGCCAGCAGGGGGGTAAGGCGGGAGAGCACCGGGGAGCTGTTTTTT
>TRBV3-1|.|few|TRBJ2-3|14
CASSPSYGADTQYF
TGTGCCAGCAGCCCGTCTTATGGGGCAGATACGCAGTATTTT
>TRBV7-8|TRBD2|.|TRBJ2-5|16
CASSLGLAAYGETQYF
TGTGCCAGCAGCTTAGGGCTAGCGGCGTACGGGGAGACCCAGTACTTC
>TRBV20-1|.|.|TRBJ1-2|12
CSASRQFYGYTF
TGCAGTGCTTCCCGACAGTTCTATGGCTACACCTTC
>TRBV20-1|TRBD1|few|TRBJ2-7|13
CSAKGAVESEQYF
TGCAGTGCCAAGGGGGCCGTTGAAAGCGAGCAGTACTTC
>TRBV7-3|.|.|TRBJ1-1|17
CASSLTPPGVGNTEAFF
TGTGCCAGCAGCTTAACCCCTCCGGGGGTTGGCAATACTGAAGCTTTCTTT
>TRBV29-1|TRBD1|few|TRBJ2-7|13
CSVLGDRASEQYF
TGCAGCGTGCTCGGGGACAGGGCTAGCGAGCAGTACTTC
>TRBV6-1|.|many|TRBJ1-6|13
CASSAVLDSPLHF
TGTGCCAGCAGTGCGGTTTTGGATTCACCCCTCCACTTT
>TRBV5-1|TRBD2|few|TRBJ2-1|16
CASSLSSGPTYNEQFF
TGCGCCAGCAGCTTGTCTAGCGGACCAACCTACAATGAGCAGTTCTTC
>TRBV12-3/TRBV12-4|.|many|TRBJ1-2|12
CASSFRGLGYTF
TGTGCCAGCAGTTTCCGGGGGTTAGGCTACACCTTC
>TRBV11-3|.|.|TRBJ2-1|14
CASSPTRYGNEQFF
TGTGCCAGCAGCCCCACGAGGTACGGCAATGAGCAGTTCTTC
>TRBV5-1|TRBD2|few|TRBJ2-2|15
CASSLEGTITGELFF
TGCGCCAGCAGCTTGGAAGGGACTATCACCGGGGAGCTGTTTTTT
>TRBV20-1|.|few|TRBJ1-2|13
CSAFDIGGYGYTF
TGCAGTGCTTTTGACATAGGGGGCTATGGCTACACCTTC
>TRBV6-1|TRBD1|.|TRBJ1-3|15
CASDNRGYPGNTIYF
TGTGCCAGCGACAACAGGGGATACCCTGGAAACACCATATATTTT
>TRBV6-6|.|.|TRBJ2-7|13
CASSLLAPYEQYF
TGTGCCAGCAGTTTACTAGCCCCCTACGAGCAGTACTTC
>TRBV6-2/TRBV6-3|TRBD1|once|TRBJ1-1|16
CASSPSGQGIFTEAFF
TGTGCCAGCAGTCCCTCCGGACAGGGGATTTTTACTGAAGCTTTCTTT
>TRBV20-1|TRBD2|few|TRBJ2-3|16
CSATQLGGGRTDTQYF
TGCAGTGCTACTCAGTTGGGGGGGGGACGCACAGATACGCAGTATTTT
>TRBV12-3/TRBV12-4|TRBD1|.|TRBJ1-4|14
CASSRGTGNEKLFF
TGTGCCAGCAGTAGGGGGACAGGGAATGAAAAACTGTTTTTT
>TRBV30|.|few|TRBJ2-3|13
CAWSVRGTDTQYF
TGTGCCTGGAGTGTTAGAGGGACAGATACGCAGTATTTT
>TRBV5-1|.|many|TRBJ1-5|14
CASSGEGHGEPQHF
TGCGCCAGCAGTGGTGAGGGGCACGGGGAGCCCCAGCATTTT
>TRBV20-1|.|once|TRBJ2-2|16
CSARRRFPVDTGELFF
TGCAGTGCTAGAAGGCGATTCCCGGTAGACACCGGGGAGCTGTTTTTT